This T cell receptor beta chain derives from a study of T-cell memory formation after mild COVID-19. Study details: Clustering of TCRs was largely donor specific. General study points: A subset of responding clones appeared in pre-infection memory, suggesting cross-reactive memory joined. CD4/CD8 balance held among clones contracting day 15 to 85, and later expanders leaned CD4+. Specificity for SARS-CoV-2 was not confirmed among the second-wave clones peaking on day 37.

CDR3 size: 15 residues. The V segment lost 5 bases and the J segment 0 bases; nucleotides outside the gene matches: 5. The germline V gene encodes CDR1 SGHAT and CDR2 FQNNGV. TCRdb reprocessed the 5' RACE reads with MiXCR, giving one entry per CDR3 protein. The table includes around 320,000 distinct CDR3 sequences, 28% detected once. Note on this clonotype: Antigen specificity is unknown.

This rearrangement joins TRBV11-2 to TRBJ2-7; 9 bases map to TRBD1. The sequence came from an adult woman who had mild COVID-19 (a few samples of this study predate the infection). Cell type and time point are not known. Sequencing used PBMCs or a T cell subset sorted from them (not recorded which). DNA for the CDR3: TGTGCCAGCAGCACCCGACAGGGGGACTCCTACGAGCAGTACTTC. Translating gives CASSTRQGDSYEQYF.